One and the same sample provided the 21 T cell receptor beta chains below, sequenced in a study of T cell repertoires in aging, cancer and after chemotherapy. Amplification of TCR beta used genomic DNA extracted from peripheral blood. Rearranged V-D-J TRB sequences were amplified with a mixed TRB-A/B primer pool. TCRdb redid the calling of the multiplex PCR reads with MiXCR, one entry per CDR3 protein. The table has about 11,000 distinct CDR3 sequences, over 25% seen once. Sequencing was carried out using blood. These receptors all come from a human donor in good health. The donor label of this sample is uncertain.

The chain is built from TRBV15 and TRBJ2-7, with TRBD2 as a possible D gene (7 bases). V was pared by 3 bases and J by 3 bases, with 15 bases between. CDR1 LNHNV and CDR2 YYDKDF come from the germline V gene (reference sequence). The CDR3 runs 15 residues. CDR3 sequence (DNA): TGTGCCACCAGCAGGAGAGGGAGGGGGAACTACGAGCAGTACTTC. This gives the protein CATSRRGRGNYEQYF.

Judged by abundance, this clonotype is medium-sized. The chain couples TRBV29-1 to TRBJ2-7; either TRBD1 or TRBD2 may fit D (5 bases each). Per the germline V gene, CDR1 is SQVTM and CDR2 is ANQGSEA. The V gene lost 4 bases and the J gene lost 1 base, with 14 bases spanning the gap. The CDR3 contains 14 residues. In nucleotides, the CDR3 is TGCAGCGTTGGAGACCCAGGGACGTCCTACGAGCAGTACTTC. Translation gives CSVGDPGTSYEQYF.

This clonotype has a handful of counts. This chain links TRBV14 with TRBJ2-3; D remains ambiguous. The CDR3 totals 13 residues. Trimming took off 2 bases at V and 6 bases at J, with 9 bases between the two ends. Germline values: CDR1 SGHDN, CDR2 FVKESK. The CDR3 region has the DNA TGTGCCAGCAGCCAAATTTCGGGCGATACGCAGTATTTT. This gives the protein CASSQISGDTQYF. The full variable domain, in which reference TRBV14 and TRBJ2-3 provide the parts outside the CDR3, is EAGVTQFPSHSVIEKGQTVTLRCDPISGHDNLYWYRRVMGKEIKFLLHFVKESKQDESGMPNNRFLAERTGGTYSTLKVQPAELEDSGVYFCASSQISGDTQYFGPGTRLTVL.

A remark on this clonotype: A much more abundant neighbour one base away suggests this may be a read error. The chain joins TRBV30 to TRBJ1-1; no reliable D call. V shed 4 bases and J shed 5 bases, with 14 bases lying between them. The CDR3 is made up of 13 amino acids. Germline V gene data show CDR1 as GTSNPN and CDR2 as SVGIG (reference sequence). The CDR3 spells CAWTTWAETEAFF. CDR3 coding DNA: TGTGCCTGGACTACCTGGGCAGAGACTGAAGCTTTCTTT.

The chain combines TRBV24-1 with TRBJ2-3, with D possibly called TRBD1 or TRBD2 (5 bases each). This CDR3 is built from 14 residues. Deletions cut 1 base from V and 8 bases from J, with 12 bases between. The germline CDR1 and CDR2 sequences are KGHDR and SFDVKD. The CDR3 sequence: CATSDFGTSGTQYF. The CDR3 DNA reads TGTGCCACCAGTGATTTTGGGACCTCCGGTACGCAGTATTTT.

This clonotype has more than one count but fewer than ten. This chain links TRBV5-4 with TRBJ2-1; D is perhaps TRBD2 (7 bases). Trimming cost V 0 bases and J 6 bases, with 16 bases left between them. CDR1 is SGHNT, CDR2 YYREEE, per germline (reference sequence). CDR3 length: 16 residues. The CDR3 sequence is CASSLERGRGGNEQFF. In DNA, the CDR3 is TGTGCCAGCAGCTTGGAGCGGGGCCGAGGGGGCAATGAGCAGTTCTTC.

The V call is TRBV30, the J call TRBJ2-7; D may correspond to TRBD1 or TRBD2 (5 bases each). V was pared by 0 bases and J by 4 bases, with 10 bases between. The CDR3 contains 13 residues. CDR1 is GTSNPN and CDR2 is SVGIG in the germline V gene (reference sequence). The CDR3 region is CAWSVGPGYEQYF. The CDR3 DNA follows: TGTGCCTGGAGTGTGGGACCGGGTTACGAGCAGTACTTC.

The chain carries TRBV6-2 or TRBV6-3 and TRBJ1-2; no reliable D call. Germline V gene sequence: CDR1 MNHEY, CDR2 SVGEGT. V was shortened by 0 bases and J by 4 bases, with 6 bases between the two germline ends. The CDR3 covers 13 residues. CDR3 sequence: CASSYSEAYGYTF. The CDR3 DNA follows: TGTGCCAGCAGTTACTCTGAGGCCTATGGCTACACCTTC.

J is TRBJ2-7 and V is TRBV5-4; 7 nucleotides align to TRBD1. Germline lookup yields CDR1 SGHNT and CDR2 YYREEE (reference sequence). This CDR3 comprises 14 residues. Germline trimming cut 8 bases from V and 8 bases from J; bases unmatched to any gene: 16. DNA for the CDR3: TGTGCCAGTACCTCCTGGGACAGCCCGGGCAAGCAGTACTTC. Translated, it gives CASTSWDSPGKQYF.

The rearrangement joins TRBV12-3 or TRBV12-4 to TRBJ1-2; 8 bases are shared with TRBD1. There are 16 residues in the CDR3. V lost 5 bases and J lost 4; bases outside the gene matches: 12. CDR3 nucleotides: TGTGCCAGCAGTCCCTCCGGGACAGGAGGTCTCTATGGCTACACCTTC. The encoded protein is CASSPSGTGGLYGYTF.

The rearrangement uses TRBV6-1 and TRBJ1-3; D uncertain. Trimming took off 5 bases at V and 3 bases at J, with 14 bases between the two ends. Germline lookup yields CDR1 MNHNS and CDR2 SASEGT. This CDR3 is built from 15 residues. The CDR3 loop reads CASSYALGFGNTIYF. The CDR3 bases are TGTGCCAGCAGTTACGCATTGGGGTTTGGAAACACCATATATTTT.

This sequence joins TRBV12-3 or TRBV12-4 and TRBJ1-5; D might be TRBD1 (5 bases). V was shortened by 3 bases and J by 7 bases, with 22 bases between the two germline ends. The CDR3 totals 17 residues. CDR3 residues: CASSLRSLMGERQPQHF. CDR3 nucleotides: TGTGCCAGCAGTTTGCGGTCGTTAATGGGGGAGAGACAGCCCCAGCATTTT.

The V call is TRBV6-5, the J call TRBJ1-2, with TRBD1 matching over 10 bases. This CDR3 comprises 18 residues. Germline lookup yields CDR1 MNHEY and CDR2 SVGAGI. The V segment lost 0 bases and the J segment 4 bases; nucleotides outside the gene matches: 11. DNA for the CDR3: TGTGCCAGCAGTTACTCGCTAGACAGGGGGCCTTTAAGCTATGGCTACACCTTC. Residues: CASSYSLDRGPLSYGYTF.

CDR3 nucleotide sequence: TGTGCCAGCAGTTTCGGGGATACTAATTCACCCCTCCACTTT. Its protein is CASSFGDTNSPLHF. The V call is TRBV6-2 or TRBV6-3, the J call TRBJ1-6; D remains unclear. This CDR3 region has 14 residues. The germline V gene encodes CDR1 MNHEY and CDR2 SVGEGT. Trimming took off 4 bases at V and 6 bases at J, with 10 bases between the two ends.

The rearrangement links TRBV5-1 to TRBJ2-1, with D possibly matching TRBD2 (6 bases). The germline V gene has CDR1 SGHRS and CDR2 YFSETQ. Trimming took off 2 bases at V and 5 bases at J, with 11 bases between the two ends. The CDR3 contains 14 residues. The DNA of the CDR3 is TGCGCCAGCAGCTTCTTCCGGGGGAACAATGAGCAGTTCTTC. Translated: CASSFFRGNNEQFF.

This clonotype is medium-sized within its sample. The J gene is TRBJ1-2, the V gene TRBV19; unclear D gene. Germline V gene sequence: CDR1 LNHDA, CDR2 SQIVND (reference sequence). CDR3 size: 12 residues. V was clipped by 3 bases and J by 5 bases, with 7 bases between them. The CDR3 bases are TGTGCCAGTAGTATCCGAGGGTATGGCTACACCTTC. It yields the protein CASSIRGYGYTF.

The chain has TRBV5-6 and TRBJ1-1; 9 nucleotides line up with TRBD1. V shed 0 bases, J shed 5 bases, and the junction held 5 bases outside the gene matches. Germline-derived CDR1 and CDR2 are SGHDT and YYEEEE. The CDR3 sequence is 15 residues long. The CDR3 sequence: CASSLGWTGETEAFF. CDR3 nucleotides: TGTGCCAGCAGCTTGGGCTGGACAGGGGAAACTGAAGCTTTCTTT.

V gene TRBV18 combines with J gene TRBJ2-7, with D perhaps matching TRBD1 (5 bases). This CDR3 comprises 13 residues. The germline V gene has CDR1 KGHSH and CDR2 LQKENI. The V and J ends lost 0 bases and 6 bases respectively, with 9 bases between them. CDR3 sequence reads: CASSPPGHGEQYF. The CDR3 nucleotides are TGTGCCAGCTCACCACCGGGGCACGGCGAGCAGTACTTC.

The chain links TRBV29-1 to TRBJ2-2; 9 bases agree with TRBD1. With 6 bases clipped from V and 6 bases from J, the junction kept 5 bases outside the gene matches. Germline V gives CDR1 SQVTM, CDR2 ANQGSEA. The CDR3 spans 13 residues. Written as DNA, the CDR3 is TGCAGCGTCTGGGACAGGGTGCCCGGGGAGCTGTTTTTT. Translating it yields CSVWDRVPGELFF.

This chain links TRBV27 with TRBJ1-2; the D gene is possibly TRBD1 (6 bases). The CDR3 totals 15 residues. Germline values: CDR1 MNHEY, CDR2 SMNVEV (reference sequence). The V end lost 3 bases, the J end lost 0 bases, and 11 bases lay between the germline ends. CDR3 residues: CASSFRGRSNYGYTF. CDR3 bases: TGTGCCAGCAGTTTTAGGGGGAGATCTAACTATGGCTACACCTTC.

The CDR3 loop reads CASSLTSGGARETQYF. The CDR3 DNA sequence: TGTGCCAGCAGTCTGACTAGCGGGGGGGCACGGGAGACCCAGTACTTC. The chain is built from TRBV27 and TRBJ2-5; 14 bases align to TRBD2. Trimming removed 5 bases from V and 5 bases from J; junction bases left unmatched: 7. The CDR3 is 16 amino acids. Germline V gene lookup returns CDR1 MNHEY and CDR2 SMNVEV (reference sequence).